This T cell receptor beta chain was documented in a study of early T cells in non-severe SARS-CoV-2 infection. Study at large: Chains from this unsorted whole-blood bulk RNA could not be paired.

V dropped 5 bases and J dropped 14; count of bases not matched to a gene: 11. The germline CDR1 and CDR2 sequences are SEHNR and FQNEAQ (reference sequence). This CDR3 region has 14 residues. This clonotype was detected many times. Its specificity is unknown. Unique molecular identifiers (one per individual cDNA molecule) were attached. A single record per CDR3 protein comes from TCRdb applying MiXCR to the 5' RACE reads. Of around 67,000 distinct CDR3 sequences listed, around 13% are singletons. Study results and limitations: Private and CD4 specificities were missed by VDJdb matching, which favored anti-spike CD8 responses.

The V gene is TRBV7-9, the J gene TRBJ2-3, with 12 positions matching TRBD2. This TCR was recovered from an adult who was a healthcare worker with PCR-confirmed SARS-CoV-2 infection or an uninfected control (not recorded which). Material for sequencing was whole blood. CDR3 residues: CASSRSTSGGPPYF. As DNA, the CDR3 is TGTGCCAGCAGCCGATCCACTAGCGGGGGGCCACCGTATTTT.